The text below deals with one T cell receptor (beta chain). As yet, its antigen is unknown. These data belong to a study of shared clonotypes between healthy human individuals. Germline V gives CDR1 MDHEN, CDR2 SYDVKM. The CDR3 has 17 residues. Trimming shortened V by 3 bases and J by 2 bases, and 18 bases separated the two germline ends. The method was immunoSEQ multiplex PCR; TCRdb's version includes in-frame clones alone and lacks a portion of them. This sample has 650,000 to 700,000 clones; 90% occur once, and the top ten carry less than 40%. Study conclusions and caveats: Sharing across four donors was highest in naive CD4 (around 5%) and lowest in memory CD8 (0.4%).

Sequenced input: memory CD8+ T cells from PBMCs. The subset was: CD45RO+ cells pooled with CCR7-negative TemRA cells. The receptor was isolated from a man aged 18-30 years in good health. Some clones in this sample may be carry-over from other donors' samples. This chain links TRBV28 with TRBJ2-3, with a possible D match to TRBD1 (5 bases). The CDR3 is CASSFGAGFQATDTQYF. CDR3 bases: TGTGCCAGCAGTTTCGGAGCAGGGTTTCAGGCCACAGATACGCAGTATTTT.